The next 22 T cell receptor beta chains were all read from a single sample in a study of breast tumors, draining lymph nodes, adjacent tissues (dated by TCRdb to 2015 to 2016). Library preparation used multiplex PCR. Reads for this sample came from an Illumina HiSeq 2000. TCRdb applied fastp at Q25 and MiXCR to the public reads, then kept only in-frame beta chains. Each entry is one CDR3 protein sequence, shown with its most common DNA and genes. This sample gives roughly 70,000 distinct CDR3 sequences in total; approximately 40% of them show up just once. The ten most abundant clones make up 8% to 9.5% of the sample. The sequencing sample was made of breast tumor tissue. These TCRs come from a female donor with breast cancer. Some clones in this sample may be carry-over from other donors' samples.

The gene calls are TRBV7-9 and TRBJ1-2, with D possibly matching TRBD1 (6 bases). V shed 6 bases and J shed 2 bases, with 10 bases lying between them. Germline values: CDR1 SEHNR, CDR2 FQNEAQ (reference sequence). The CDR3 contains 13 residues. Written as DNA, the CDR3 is TGTGCCAGCAGTAACACAGGGAACTATGGCTACACCTTC. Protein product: CASSNTGNYGYTF.

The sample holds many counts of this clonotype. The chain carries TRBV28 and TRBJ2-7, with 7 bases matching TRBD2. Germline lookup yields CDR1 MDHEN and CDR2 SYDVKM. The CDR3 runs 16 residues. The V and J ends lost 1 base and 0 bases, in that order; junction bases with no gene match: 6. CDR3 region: CASSLLGSGSSYEQYF. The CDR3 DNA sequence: TGTGCCAGCAGTTTATTAGGTAGCGGGTCCTCCTACGAGCAGTACTTC.

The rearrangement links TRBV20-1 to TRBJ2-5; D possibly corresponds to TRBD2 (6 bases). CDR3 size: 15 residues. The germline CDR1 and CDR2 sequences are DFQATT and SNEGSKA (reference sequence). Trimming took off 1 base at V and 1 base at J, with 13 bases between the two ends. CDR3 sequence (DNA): TGCAGTGCTAGAGGTTCCCCCGGGGGCCAAGAGACCCAGTACTTC. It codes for CSARGSPGGQETQYF.

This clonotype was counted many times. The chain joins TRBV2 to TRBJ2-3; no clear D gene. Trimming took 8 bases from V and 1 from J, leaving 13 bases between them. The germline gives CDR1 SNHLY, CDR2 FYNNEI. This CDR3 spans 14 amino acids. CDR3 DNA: TGTGCCAGCGGTAATTCTGGTGGCACAGATACGCAGTATTTT. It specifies CASGNSGGTDTQYF. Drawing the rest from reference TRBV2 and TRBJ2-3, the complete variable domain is EPEVTQTPSHQVTQMGQEVILRCVPISNHLYFYWYRQILGQKVEFLVSFYNNEISEKSEIFDDQFSVERPDGSNFTLKIRSTKLEDSAMYFCASGNSGGTDTQYFGPGTRLTVL.

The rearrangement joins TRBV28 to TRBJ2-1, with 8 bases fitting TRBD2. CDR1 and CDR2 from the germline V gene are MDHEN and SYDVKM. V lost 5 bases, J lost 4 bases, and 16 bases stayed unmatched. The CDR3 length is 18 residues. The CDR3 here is CASSPLFNGGRRYNEQFF. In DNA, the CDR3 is TGTGCCAGCAGTCCTTTATTTAACGGCGGGAGGCGATACAATGAGCAGTTCTTC. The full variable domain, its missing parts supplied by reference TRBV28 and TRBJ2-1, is DVKVTQSSRYLVKRTGEKVFLECVQDMDHENMFWYRQDPGLGLRLIYFSYDVKMKEKGDIPEGYSVSREKKERFSLILESASTNQTSMYLCASSPLFNGGRRYNEQFFGPGTRLTVL.

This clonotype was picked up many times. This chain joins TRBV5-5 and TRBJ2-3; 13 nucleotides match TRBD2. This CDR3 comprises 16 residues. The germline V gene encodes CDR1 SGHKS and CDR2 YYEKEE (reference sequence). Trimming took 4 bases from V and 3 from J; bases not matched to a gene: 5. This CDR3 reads CASSTGLAGPTDTQYF. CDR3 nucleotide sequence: TGTGCCAGCAGCACGGGACTAGCGGGGCCAACAGATACGCAGTATTTT.

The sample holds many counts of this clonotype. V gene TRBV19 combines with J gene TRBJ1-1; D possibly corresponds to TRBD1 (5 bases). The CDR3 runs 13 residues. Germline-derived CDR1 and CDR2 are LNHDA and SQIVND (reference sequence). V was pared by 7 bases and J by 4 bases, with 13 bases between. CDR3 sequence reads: CASTWGRGTEAFF. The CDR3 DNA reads TGTGCCAGTACATGGGGCCGGGGCACTGAAGCTTTCTTT.

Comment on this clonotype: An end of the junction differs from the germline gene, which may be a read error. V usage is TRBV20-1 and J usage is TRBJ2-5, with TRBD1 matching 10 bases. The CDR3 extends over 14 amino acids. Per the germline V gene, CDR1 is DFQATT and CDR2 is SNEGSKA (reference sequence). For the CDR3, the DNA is TGCAGTGCTAGGGGACAGGGGACCAGAGAGAACCAGTACTTC. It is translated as CSARGQGTRENQYF.

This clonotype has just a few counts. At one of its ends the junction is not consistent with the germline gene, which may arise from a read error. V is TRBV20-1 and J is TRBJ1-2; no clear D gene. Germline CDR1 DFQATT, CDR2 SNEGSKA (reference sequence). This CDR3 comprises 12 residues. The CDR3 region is CSAPWASYGYIF. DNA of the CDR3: TGCAGTGCTCCCTGGGCGTCCTATGGCTACATCTTC.

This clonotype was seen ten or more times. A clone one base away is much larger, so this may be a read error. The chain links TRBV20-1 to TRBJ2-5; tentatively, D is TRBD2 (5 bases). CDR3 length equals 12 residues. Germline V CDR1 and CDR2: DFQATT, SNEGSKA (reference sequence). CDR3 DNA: TGCAGTGCTAGGTTAGGGAGTGAGACCCCGTACTTC. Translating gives CSARLGSETPYF.

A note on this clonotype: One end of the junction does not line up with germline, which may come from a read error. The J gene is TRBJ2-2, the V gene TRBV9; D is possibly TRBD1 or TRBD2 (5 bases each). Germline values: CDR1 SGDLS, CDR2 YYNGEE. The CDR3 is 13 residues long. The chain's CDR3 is CASSVGGTGELLF. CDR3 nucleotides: TGTGCCAGCAGCGTAGGAGGGACCGGGGAGCTGCTTTTT.

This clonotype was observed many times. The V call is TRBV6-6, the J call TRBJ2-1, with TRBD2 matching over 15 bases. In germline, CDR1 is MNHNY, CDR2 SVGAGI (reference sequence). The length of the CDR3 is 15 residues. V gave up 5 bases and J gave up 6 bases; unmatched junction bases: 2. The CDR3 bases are TGTGCCAGCAGTCGGACTAGCGGGAGGGCCAATGAGCAGTTCTTC. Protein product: CASSRTSGRANEQFF.

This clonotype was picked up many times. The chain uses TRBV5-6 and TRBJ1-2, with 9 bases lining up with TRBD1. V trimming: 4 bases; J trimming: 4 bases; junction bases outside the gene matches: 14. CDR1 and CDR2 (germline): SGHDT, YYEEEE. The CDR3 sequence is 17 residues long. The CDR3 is CASSVYRGHRQGYGYTF. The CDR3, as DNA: TGTGCCAGCAGCGTTTACAGGGGGCATAGGCAGGGCTATGGCTACACCTTC.

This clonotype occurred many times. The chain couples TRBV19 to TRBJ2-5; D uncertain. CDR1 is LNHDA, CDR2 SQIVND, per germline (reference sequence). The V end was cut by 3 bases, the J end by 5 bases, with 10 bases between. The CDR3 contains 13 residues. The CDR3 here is CASSISGPETQYF. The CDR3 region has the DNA TGTGCCAGTAGTATCTCCGGTCCGGAGACCCAGTACTTC.

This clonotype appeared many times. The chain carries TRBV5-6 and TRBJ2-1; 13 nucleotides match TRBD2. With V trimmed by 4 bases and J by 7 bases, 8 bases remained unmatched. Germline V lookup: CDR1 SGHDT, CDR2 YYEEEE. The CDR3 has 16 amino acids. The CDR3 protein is CASSPTRTSGGNEQFF. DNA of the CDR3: TGTGCCAGCAGCCCCACTCGGACTAGCGGGGGAAATGAGCAGTTCTTC.

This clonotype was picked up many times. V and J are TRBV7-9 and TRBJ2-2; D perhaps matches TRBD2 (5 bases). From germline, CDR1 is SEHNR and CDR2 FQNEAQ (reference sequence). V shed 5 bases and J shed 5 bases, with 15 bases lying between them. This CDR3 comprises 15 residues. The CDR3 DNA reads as TGTGCCAGCAGCCTAGGCGTTTGGGAGACCGGGGAGCTGTTTTTT. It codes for CASSLGVWETGELFF.

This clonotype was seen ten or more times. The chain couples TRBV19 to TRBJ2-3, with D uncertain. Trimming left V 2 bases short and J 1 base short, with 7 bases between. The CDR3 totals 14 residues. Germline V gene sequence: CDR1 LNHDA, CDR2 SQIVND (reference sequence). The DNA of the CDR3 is TGTGCCAGTAGTATAAGGGCGGGCACAGATACGCAGTATTTT. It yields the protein CASSIRAGTDTQYF.

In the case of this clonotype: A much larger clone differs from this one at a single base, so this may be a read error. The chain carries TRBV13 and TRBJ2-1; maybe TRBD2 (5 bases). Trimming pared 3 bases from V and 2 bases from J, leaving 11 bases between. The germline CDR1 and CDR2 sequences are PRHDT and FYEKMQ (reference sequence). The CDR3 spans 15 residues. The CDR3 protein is CASSFRGRPYNEQFF. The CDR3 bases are TGTGCCAGCAGCTTCCGAGGGCGTCCCTACAATGAGCAGTTCTTC.

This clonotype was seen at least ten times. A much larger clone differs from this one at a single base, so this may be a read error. Written as DNA, the CDR3 is TGCAGTGCTAGAGTCGGGACACCCTCCTCCGAGCAGTACTTC. It is translated as CSARVGTPSSEQYF. The V call is TRBV20-1, the J call TRBJ2-7; the D gene is possibly TRBD1 (6 bases). This CDR3 is built from 14 residues. Germline V gene lookup returns CDR1 DFQATT and CDR2 SNEGSKA (reference sequence).

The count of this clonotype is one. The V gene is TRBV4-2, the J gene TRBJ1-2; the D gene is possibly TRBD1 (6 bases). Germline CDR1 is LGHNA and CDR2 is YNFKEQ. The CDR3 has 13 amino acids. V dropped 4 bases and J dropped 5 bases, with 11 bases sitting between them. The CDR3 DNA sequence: TGTGCCAGCAGCCTCGAGGGGGAGTATGGCTACACCTTC. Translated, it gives CASSLEGEYGYTF.

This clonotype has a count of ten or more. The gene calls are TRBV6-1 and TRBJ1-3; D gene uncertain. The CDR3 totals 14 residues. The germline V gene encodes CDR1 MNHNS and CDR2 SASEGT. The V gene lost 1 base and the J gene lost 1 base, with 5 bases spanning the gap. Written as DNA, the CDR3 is TGTGCCAGCAGTGAAGGGGGATCTGGAAACACCATATATTTT. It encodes CASSEGGSGNTIYF.

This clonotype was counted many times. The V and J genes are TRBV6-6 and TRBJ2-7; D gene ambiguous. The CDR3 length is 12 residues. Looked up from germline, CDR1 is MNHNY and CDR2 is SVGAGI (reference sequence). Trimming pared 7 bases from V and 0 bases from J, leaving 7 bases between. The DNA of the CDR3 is TGTGCCAGCACCCAGGACTCCTACGAGCAGTACTTC. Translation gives CASTQDSYEQYF.